This is a list of T cell receptor beta chains from one sample in a study of T cell repertoires in cytomegalovirus infection. Their specific antigens are unknown. TCRdb re-derived calls from the reads in MiXCR, one entry per CDR3 protein. The sample carries hundreds of thousands of distinct CDR3 sequences, approximately 33% recorded once. Sequenced here: cultured PBMCs, sampled from culture after CMV antigen stimulation. The receptors stem from a human donor in good health (CMV status not recorded). Some clones in this sample may be carry-over from other donors' samples. CDR3s include the opening cysteine and the closing phenylalanine or tryptophan. A D gene is named only where the DNA matches it firmly. Clone sizes are given selectively: once, few, many, or a class where the clone is expanded.

>TRBD1|-|TRBV5-3|TRBJ2-1
TGTGCCAGCAGTTTGGACAGGGGGCTTGAATACAATGAGCAGTTCTTC
CASSLDRGLEYNEQFF
>TRBD2|many|TRBV7-9|TRBJ2-3
TGTGCCAGCAGCACGGGACTAGCGGGGTTGGATACGCAGTATTTT
CASSTGLAGLDTQYF
>-|many|TRBV7-2|TRBJ2-3
TGTGCCAGCAGCTCGGGGGCAATCACAGATACGCAGTATTTT
CASSSGAITDTQYF
>-|-|TRBV7-9|TRBJ1-2
TGTGCCAGCAGCCCTGGGACAAGCGGCTACACCTTC
CASSPGTSGYTF
>TRBD2|few|TRBV7-2|TRBJ2-5
TGTGCCAGCACCCGGACTAGCCCAGGGGAGACCCAGTACTTC
CASTRTSPGETQYF
>-|once|TRBV14|TRBJ2-3
TGTGCCGGTACAGGCGTGGTAGGCACAGATACGCAGTATTTT
CAGTGVVGTDTQYF
>-|-|TRBV14|TRBJ2-5
TGTGCCAGCAGCCAATTGCCCGAAGGGACCCAGTACTTC
CASSQLPEGTQYF
>-|-|TRBV20-1|TRBJ2-3
TGCAGTGCTAGAGATTTCGACTGGGGTTTGACAGATACGCAGTATTTT
CSARDFDWGLTDTQYF
>TRBD2|many|TRBV7-8|TRBJ2-7
TGTGCCAGTACCCGCCTAGCGGGGGGTTCCTACGAGCAGTACTTC
CASTRLAGGSYEQYF
>-|-|TRBV2|TRBJ1-1
TGTGCCAGCAAGGACAGTCCAGCCATGAACACTGAAGCTTTCTTT
CASKDSPAMNTEAFF
>-|-|TRBV12-3/TRBV12-4|TRBJ1-6
TGTGCCGGCAGTTTTGGGGAAGACGTTGCCTATAATTCACCCCTCCACTTT
CAGSFGEDVAYNSPLHF
>-|-|TRBV15|TRBJ2-5
TGTGCCACCAGCAGAGCGTGGGACCCCCGTAGCGAGACCCAGTACTTC
CATSRAWDPRSETQYF